These 3 T cell receptor beta chains were all obtained from the same sample, sequenced in a study of shared clonotypes between healthy human individuals. Data came from immunoSEQ multiplex PCR; TCRdb stores just in-frame clones and leaves some out. The profile covers 2 million to 3 million clones, with around nine tenths appearing a single time and around 0.15% taken by the ten largest. The sample consisted of naive CD4+ T cells sorted from blood. Sample subset: CD45RA+ positively selected. These receptors all come from a man aged 18 to 29 in good health.

V is TRBV6-6 and J is TRBJ2-3; perhaps TRBD2 as D (6 bases). Germline values: CDR1 MNHNY, CDR2 SVGAGI (reference sequence). Between the trimmed V and J ends, which lost 7 bases and 1 base, there was a span of 9 bases. The CDR3 sequence is 13 residues long. In DNA, the CDR3 is TGTGCCAGCAAGGAGGGCGGCACAGATACGCAGTATTTT. Its translation is CASKEGGTDTQYF.

The chain recombines TRBV6-1 with TRBJ1-6; 10 bases align to TRBD1. Germline CDR1 reads MNHNS; CDR2 reads SASEGT. CDR3 length: 14 amino acids. J gave up 10 bases and V 5 bases, and 5 bases lay outside the gene matches. CDR3 sequence: CASSIGQGESPLHF. CDR3 nucleotides: TGTGCCAGCAGTATAGGACAGGGGGAGTCACCCCTCCACTTT.

CDR3 nucleotide sequence: TGCGCCAGCAGCCCCAACTCCGGGACTAGTAACGACGAGCAGTACTTC. It codes for CASSPNSGTSNDEQYF. The chain combines TRBV5-1 with TRBJ2-7; 8 nucleotides agree with TRBD2. Germline CDR1 and CDR2: SGHRS and YFSETQ. This CDR3 is 16 amino acids long. V was clipped by 4 bases and J by 5 bases; unmatched bases: 14.